Many counts were recorded for the clone carrying this T cell receptor (beta chain). Its antigen is currently unknown. This entry comes from a study of T cell repertoires in cytomegalovirus infection. About the research overall: CMV infection together with matching HLA type was indicated by public TCR beta signatures.

MiXCR, run by TCRdb on the reads, gives a single entry per CDR3 protein. The table lists tens of thousands of distinct CDR3 sequences, under 5% of them singletons, with less than 25% in the top ten. Overall study results and limits: Carriers of CMV plus the relevant HLA were identified by cumulative public TCR beta family frequency.

J gave up 6 bases and V 2 bases, and 3 bases lay outside the gene matches. This CDR3 comprises 13 residues. Germline V gene data show CDR1 as SEHNR and CDR2 as FQNEAQ (reference sequence). What was sequenced was PBMCs. The TCR comes from a human donor in good health (CMV status not recorded). Some clones in this sample may be carry-over from other donors' samples. The rearrangement joins TRBV7-9 to TRBJ1-2, with 7 bases fitting TRBD1. The CDR3 nucleotides read TGTGCCAGCAGCTTAATGCAGGGGGATGGCTACACCTTC. This codes for CASSLMQGDGYTF.